These 27 T cell receptor beta chains were all obtained from the same sample, sequenced in a study of blood T cell repertoires in COVID-19. TCRdb keeps only in-frame clones here, not all; method: immunoSEQ multiplex PCR. Of roughly 160,000 clones in the sample, more than 65% were seen once. The specimen was PBMCs or T cells enriched from blood (not recorded which). The receptors were sampled from a man aged 45 to 65 who had recovered from COVID-19.

The chain joins TRBV10-1 to TRBJ2-2, with a weak D call TRBD1 (5 bases). The CDR3 has 16 residues. Trimming took 0 bases from V and 3 from J, leaving 11 bases between them. The germline V gene has CDR1 WNHNN and CDR2 SYGVQD (reference sequence). CDR3 in DNA: TGCGCCAGCAGTGAGTCTGGCAGGGTAGACACCGGGGAGCTGTTTTTT. Protein: CASSESGRVDTGELFF.

The chain combines TRBV6-5 with TRBJ1-5; 8 nucleotides line up with TRBD1. The CDR3 contains 14 residues. Germline trimming cut 2 bases from V and 5 bases from J; bases unmatched to any gene: 2. From germline, CDR1 is MNHEY and CDR2 SVGAGI. The chain's CDR3 is CASSYRTGHQPQHF. CDR3 bases: TGTGCCAGCAGTTACAGGACAGGGCATCAGCCCCAGCATTTT.

This rearrangement joins TRBV5-1 to TRBJ1-1; 7 bases fit TRBD1. The CDR3 spans 14 residues. Trimming removed 4 bases from V and 8 bases from J; junction bases left unmatched: 11. Germline values: CDR1 SGHRS, CDR2 YFSETQ. The CDR3 loop reads CASSRGTVGKEAFF. As DNA, the CDR3 is TGCGCCAGCAGCCGGGGGACAGTGGGTAAGGAAGCTTTCTTT.

The rearrangement links TRBV12-3 or TRBV12-4 to TRBJ2-3; the D gene is possibly TRBD2 (6 bases). This CDR3 has 13 residues. V lost 6 bases to trimming and J lost 1 base, with 8 bases between them. Here the CDR3 reads CASRRDRTDTQYF. DNA of the CDR3: TGTGCCAGCAGGCGGGACCGCACAGATACGCAGTATTTT.

This CDR3 reads CASSPRTVTSGDEQYF. As DNA, the CDR3 is TGTGCCAGCAGCCCCCGGACCGTGACTAGCGGGGATGAGCAGTACTTC. The chain recombines TRBV4-2 with TRBJ2-7, with 11 bases lining up with TRBD2. J was trimmed by 7 bases and V by 4 bases; bases with no gene match: 12. The length of the CDR3 is 16 residues. CDR1 is LGHNA and CDR2 is YNFKEQ in the germline V gene.

V is TRBV3-1 (or the pseudogene TRBV3-2) and J is TRBJ2-3; 14 bases match TRBD2. The CDR3 length is 19 residues. V trimming: 1 base; J trimming: 3 bases; junction bases outside the gene matches: 9. Germline lookup yields CDR1 LGHDT and CDR2 YNNKEL (reference sequence). This CDR3 is CASSQGPGGLAGGTDTQYF. The DNA for the CDR3 is TGTGCCAGCAGCCAAGGGCCCGGTGGACTAGCGGGAGGTACAGATACGCAGTATTTT.

The CDR3 protein is CASSPGTSGGFQETQYF. Here the CDR3 DNA reads TGTGCCAGCAGCCCTGGGACTAGCGGGGGATTCCAAGAGACCCAGTACTTC. V and J are TRBV3-1 (or the pseudogene TRBV3-2) and TRBJ2-5; 14 bases align to TRBD2. This CDR3 has 17 amino acids. The germline V gene encodes CDR1 LGHDT and CDR2 YNNKEL (reference sequence). The V segment lost 4 bases and the J segment 1 base; nucleotides outside the gene matches: 5.

V usage is TRBV2 and J usage is TRBJ1-3, with a tentative D call TRBD1 (6 bases). V was shortened by 3 bases and J by 6 bases, with 9 bases between the two germline ends. Germline V gene data show CDR1 as SNHLY and CDR2 as FYNNEI. The CDR3 covers 13 residues. CDR3 DNA sequence: TGTGCCAGCAGTGACAGGGGTCTAAACACCATATATTTT. It yields the protein CASSDRGLNTIYF.

CDR3 region: CASSYSIYGQKYF. For the CDR3, the DNA is TGTGCCAGCAGTTACTCGATCTATGGACAGAAGTATTTT. The chain couples TRBV6-5 to TRBJ2-3; weak D call: TRBD1 (6 bases). V was trimmed by 0 bases and J by 13 bases, leaving 14 bases between them. Germline CDR1 is MNHEY and CDR2 is SVGAGI. This CDR3 is built from 13 residues.

This clone was seen more than once but under ten times. The chain uses TRBV2 and TRBJ1-1, with D hard to call. Germline assignment: CDR1 SNHLY and CDR2 FYNNEI. V was clipped by 4 bases and J by 0 bases, with 6 bases between them. The CDR3 is 13 residues long. Written as DNA, the CDR3 is TGTGCCAGCAGTGTTGCAGTGAACACTGAAGCTTTCTTT. This gives the protein CASSVAVNTEAFF.

The V gene is TRBV24-1, the J gene TRBJ2-5; 8 nucleotides align to TRBD1. The CDR3 spans 16 residues. Trimming at V came to 3 bases and at J to 1 base, leaving 6 bases not matched to a gene. Germline V gene sequence: CDR1 KGHDR, CDR2 SFDVKD. Written as DNA, the CDR3 is TGTGCCACCAGTGATGCCGGGACAGGATTCCAAGAGACCCAGTACTTC. Amino acids: CATSDAGTGFQETQYF.

The V gene is TRBV2, the J gene TRBJ1-3, with D possibly matching TRBD1 (6 bases). V was pared by 5 bases and J by 4 bases, with 15 bases between. From germline, CDR1 is SNHLY and CDR2 FYNNEI. The CDR3 covers 15 residues. The CDR3 region is CASSQTDRRGNTIYF. CDR3 DNA: TGTGCCAGCAGTCAAACCGACAGGAGGGGAAACACCATATATTTT. The full variable domain, with the rest looked up from reference TRBV2 and TRBJ1-3, is EPEVTQTPSHQVTQMGQEVILRCVPISNHLYFYWYRQILGQKVEFLVSFYNNEISEKSEIFDDQFSVERPDGSNFTLKIRSTKLEDSAMYFCASSQTDRRGNTIYFGEGSWLTVV.

CDR3 sequence: CASSIFRGSNQPQHF. The CDR3 nucleotides are TGTGCCAGTAGTATCTTCAGGGGAAGCAATCAGCCCCAGCATTTT. The genes are TRBV19 and TRBJ1-5, with D tentatively TRBD1 (6 bases). The V gene's germline CDR1 is LNHDA and CDR2 SQIVND (reference sequence). V was pared by 3 bases and J by 1 base, with 10 bases between. This CDR3 spans 15 amino acids.

The chain recombines TRBV19 with TRBJ1-1; 9 bases are a match to TRBD1. Germline assignment: CDR1 LNHDA and CDR2 SQIVND (reference sequence). The CDR3 consists of 14 residues. The V gene end was trimmed by 7 bases and the J gene end by 1 base; junction bases not matched to a gene: 4. The chain's CDR3 is CASILQGANTEAFF. The CDR3 nucleotides are TGTGCCAGTATCCTACAGGGGGCGAACACTGAAGCTTTCTTT. Together with reference TRBV19 and TRBJ1-1, the CDR3 gives the full variable domain: DGGITQSPKYLFRKEGQNVTLSCEQNLNHDAMYWYRQDPGQGLRLIYYSQIVNDFQKGDIAEGYSVSREKKESFPLTVTSAQKNPTAFYLCASILQGANTEAFFGQGTRLTVV.

V gene TRBV11-2 combines with J gene TRBJ1-3; D possibly corresponds to TRBD1 (6 bases). Germline CDR1 and CDR2: SGHAT and FQNNGV. The CDR3 is 15 residues long. Trimming took off 2 bases at V and 2 bases at J, with 10 bases between the two ends. CDR3 sequence: CASSLFQGPGNTIYF. The CDR3 nucleotides are TGTGCCAGCAGCTTATTTCAGGGGCCTGGAAACACCATATATTTT.

The chain couples TRBV19 to TRBJ2-5; weak D call: TRBD1 (5 bases). Trimming removed 5 bases from V and 1 base from J, with 8 bases in between. This CDR3 has 13 amino acids. Germline assignment: CDR1 LNHDA and CDR2 SQIVND (reference sequence). The CDR3 loop is CASSQTGQETQYF. The CDR3 nucleotides read TGTGCCAGTAGTCAAACAGGCCAAGAGACCCAGTACTTC.

The V gene is TRBV15, the J gene TRBJ2-1; no reliable D call. V was pared by 0 bases and J by 0 bases, with 9 bases between. In germline, CDR1 is LNHNV, CDR2 YYDKDF (reference sequence). The CDR3 loop spans 16 amino acids. CDR3 in amino acids: CATSRDKTSSYNEQFF. In DNA, the CDR3 is TGTGCCACCAGCAGAGATAAAACCAGCTCCTACAATGAGCAGTTCTTC.

This clone was seen more than once but under ten times. The rearrangement links TRBV5-1 to TRBJ2-3; D remains ambiguous. CDR1 is SGHRS and CDR2 is YFSETQ in the germline V gene. The V and J ends lost 0 bases and 1 base respectively, with 6 bases between them. The CDR3 sequence is 14 residues long. CDR3 DNA sequence: TGCGCCAGCAGCTTGGAACCGGGCACAGATACGCAGTATTTT. It codes for CASSLEPGTDTQYF.

The gene calls are TRBV7-9 and TRBJ2-3; 12 positions agree with TRBD2. V lost 3 bases, J lost 0 bases, and 10 bases stayed unmatched. The germline V gene encodes CDR1 SEHNR and CDR2 FQNEAQ (reference sequence). This CDR3 comprises 19 residues. CDR3 loop: CASSLVPGLAGVSTDTQYF. The CDR3 region has the DNA TGTGCCAGCAGCTTGGTCCCGGGACTAGCGGGCGTTAGCACAGATACGCAGTATTTT.

The rearrangement uses TRBV5-1 and TRBJ2-2; possible D gene TRBD2, 5 bases. V was cut by 4 bases and J by 1 base, with 11 bases left in between. CDR3 length: 15 residues. Germline assignment: CDR1 SGHRS and CDR2 YFSETQ. The DNA of the CDR3 is TGCGCCAGCAGCGCCGGAGGACTGAACACCGGGGAGCTGTTTTTT. It specifies CASSAGGLNTGELFF.

This chain uses TRBV5-4 with TRBJ2-1; 15 bases match TRBD2. CDR3 length equals 16 residues. J lost 4 bases, V lost 3 bases, and 2 bases had no gene match. Germline CDR1 SGHNT, CDR2 YYREEE (reference sequence). The CDR3 DNA reads TGTGCCAGCAGCTGGACTAGCGGGAGGGGGTACAATGAGCAGTTCTTC. Residues: CASSWTSGRGYNEQFF.

The rearrangement links TRBV5-1 to TRBJ2-1, with 7 positions matching TRBD1. Trimming removed 4 bases from V and 7 bases from J; junction bases left unmatched: 14. The CDR3 has 16 residues. Germline V lookup: CDR1 SGHRS, CDR2 YFSETQ. The CDR3 DNA sequence: TGCGCCAGCAGCCAAAGGTCTAGACAGGGTGGGAATGAGCAGTTCTTC. Amino acid sequence: CASSQRSRQGGNEQFF.

The chain combines TRBV6-6 with TRBJ1-1, with D unresolved. CDR1 and CDR2 from the germline V gene are MNHNY and SVGAGI (reference sequence). The CDR3 loop spans 12 amino acids. Trimming removed 7 bases from V and 2 bases from J, with 8 bases in between. The CDR3 is CASILDNTEAFF. CDR3 nucleotides: TGTGCCAGCATTCTAGATAACACTGAAGCTTTCTTT.

The chain links TRBV5-3 to TRBJ1-2, with 10 bases identical to TRBD1. TRBV5-3 is treated as an ORF (open reading frame) with a function not yet certain. V shed 4 bases, J shed 8 bases, and the junction held 5 bases outside the gene matches. This CDR3 comprises 13 residues. This chain's CDR3 is CARSLGTGVGYTF. The DNA of the CDR3 is TGTGCCAGAAGCCTGGGGACAGGGGTGGGCTACACCTTC.

The count of this clone is one. V is TRBV5-1 and J is TRBJ1-4, with 12 bases lining up with TRBD1. The CDR3 runs 16 residues. Germline lookup yields CDR1 SGHRS and CDR2 YFSETQ. J was trimmed by 7 bases and V by 4 bases; bases with no gene match: 8. CDR3: CASSVMGQGAGEKLFF. The CDR3 region has the DNA TGCGCCAGCAGCGTGATGGGACAGGGGGCTGGTGAAAAACTGTTTTTT.

This clone was counted once. The rearrangement uses TRBV28 and TRBJ1-1, with TRBD1 matching over 7 bases. Germline-derived CDR1 and CDR2 are MDHEN and SYDVKM. The V gene end was trimmed by 11 bases and the J gene end by 3 bases; junction bases not matched to a gene: 6. CDR3 length: 12 residues. The CDR3 DNA reads TGTGCCGTACAGGGGCCCCACACTGAAGCTTTCTTT. It codes for CAVQGPHTEAFF. Full variable domain (missing parts from reference TRBV28 and TRBJ1-1): DVKVTQSSRYLVKRTGEKVFLECVQDMDHENMFWYRQDPGLGLRLIYFSYDVKMKEKGDIPEGYSVSREKKERFSLILESASTNQTSMYLCAVQGPHTEAFFGQGTRLTVV.

The chain combines TRBV2 with TRBJ2-3; 10 bases match TRBD1. Per germline, CDR1 SNHLY and CDR2 FYNNEI. J gave up 3 bases and V 3 bases, and 6 bases lay outside the gene matches. The CDR3 is 16 amino acids. CDR3 DNA sequence: TGTGCCAGCAGTGAGATGGGACAGGGGTTAACAGATACGCAGTATTTT. Its protein product is CASSEMGQGLTDTQYF.